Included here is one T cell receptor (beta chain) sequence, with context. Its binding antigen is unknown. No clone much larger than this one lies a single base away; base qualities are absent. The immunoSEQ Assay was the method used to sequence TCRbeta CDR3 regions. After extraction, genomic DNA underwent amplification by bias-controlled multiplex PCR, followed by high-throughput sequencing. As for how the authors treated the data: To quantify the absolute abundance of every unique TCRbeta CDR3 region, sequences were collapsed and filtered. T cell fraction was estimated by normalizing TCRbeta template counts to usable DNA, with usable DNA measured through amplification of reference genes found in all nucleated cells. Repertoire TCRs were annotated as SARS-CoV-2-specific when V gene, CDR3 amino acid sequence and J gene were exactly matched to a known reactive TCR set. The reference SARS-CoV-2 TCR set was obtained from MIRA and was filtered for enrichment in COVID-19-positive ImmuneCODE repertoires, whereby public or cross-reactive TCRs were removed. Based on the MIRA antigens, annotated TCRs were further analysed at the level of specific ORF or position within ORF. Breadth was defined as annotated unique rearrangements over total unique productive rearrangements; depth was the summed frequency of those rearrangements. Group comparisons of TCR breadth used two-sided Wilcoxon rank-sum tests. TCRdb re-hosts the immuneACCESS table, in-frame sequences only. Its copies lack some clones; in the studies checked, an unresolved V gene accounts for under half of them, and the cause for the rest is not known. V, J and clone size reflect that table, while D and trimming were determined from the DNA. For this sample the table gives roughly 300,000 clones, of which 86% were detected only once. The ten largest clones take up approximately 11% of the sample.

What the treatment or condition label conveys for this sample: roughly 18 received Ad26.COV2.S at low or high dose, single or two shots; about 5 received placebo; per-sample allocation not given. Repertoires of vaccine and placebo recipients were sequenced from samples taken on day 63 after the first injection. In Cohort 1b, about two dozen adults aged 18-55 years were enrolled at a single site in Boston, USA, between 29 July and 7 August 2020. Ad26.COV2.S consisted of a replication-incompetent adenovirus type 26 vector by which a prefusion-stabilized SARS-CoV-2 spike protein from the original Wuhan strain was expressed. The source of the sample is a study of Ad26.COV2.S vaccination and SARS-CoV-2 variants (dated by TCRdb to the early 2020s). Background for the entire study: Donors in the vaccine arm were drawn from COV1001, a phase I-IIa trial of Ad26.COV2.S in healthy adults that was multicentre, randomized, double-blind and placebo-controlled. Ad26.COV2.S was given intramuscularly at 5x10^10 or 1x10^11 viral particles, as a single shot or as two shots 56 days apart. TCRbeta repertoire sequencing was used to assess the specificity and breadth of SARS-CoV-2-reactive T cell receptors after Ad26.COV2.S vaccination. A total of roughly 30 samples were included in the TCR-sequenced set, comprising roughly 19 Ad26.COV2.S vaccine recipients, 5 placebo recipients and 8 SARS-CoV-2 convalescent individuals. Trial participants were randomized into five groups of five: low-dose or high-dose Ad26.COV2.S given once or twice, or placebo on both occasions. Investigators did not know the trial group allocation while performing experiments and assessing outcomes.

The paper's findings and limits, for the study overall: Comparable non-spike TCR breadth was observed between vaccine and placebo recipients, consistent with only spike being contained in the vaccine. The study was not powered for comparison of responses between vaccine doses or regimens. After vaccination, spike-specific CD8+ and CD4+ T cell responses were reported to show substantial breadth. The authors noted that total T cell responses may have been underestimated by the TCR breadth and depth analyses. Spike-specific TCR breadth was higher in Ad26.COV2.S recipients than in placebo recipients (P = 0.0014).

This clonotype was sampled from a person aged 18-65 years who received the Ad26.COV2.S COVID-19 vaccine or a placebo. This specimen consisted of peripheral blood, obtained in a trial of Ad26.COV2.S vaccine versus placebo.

The CDR3 is CASSPGLAGGPFQETQYF. In nucleotides, the sequence is TGTGCCAGCAGCCCGGGACTAGCGGGGGGGCCTTTTCAAGAGACCCAGTACTTC. The chain links TRBV7-9 with TRBJ2-5, and TRBD2 matches 16 of the central bases. The CDR3 numbers 18 residues from cysteine through phenylalanine. The entry retains the CDR3 DNA only, 54 bases that are in frame from base 1. From V the trimming removes 5 bases and from J it removes 2 bases, while the gene matches leave 8 bases of the junction unaccounted for. CDR1 and CDR2, looked up from the germline V gene (reference sequence), are SEHNR and FQNEAQ.